The 20 T cell receptor beta chains listed next were all sequenced from one sample in a study of cytomegalovirus exposure and HLA in healthy donors. Both 60 Vbeta primers and 13 Jbeta primers went into the PCR. Some clones are missing from TCRdb's copy, which holds only in-frame ones; the method was immunoSEQ multiplex PCR. The table lists 150,000 to 200,000 clones, 84% of them singletons, with around 0.24% in the top ten. Input material: PBMCs. The receptor source for this set is a boy aged 5 to 17 in good health and CMV-seronegative.

Only a few counts were recorded for this clone. This sequence joins TRBV7-9 and TRBJ2-1; D call uncertain. CDR1 is SEHNR and CDR2 is FQNEAQ in the germline V gene (reference sequence). CDR3 length: 16 residues. V dropped 5 bases and J dropped 0 bases, with 14 bases sitting between them. CDR3 coding DNA: TGTGCCAGCAGCAGAGTAGTGTCTTCCTCCTACAATGAGCAGTTCTTC. Its translation is CASSRVVSSSYNEQFF.

The chain employs TRBV7-6 and TRBJ2-2; possibly TRBD1 for D (5 bases). This CDR3 spans 14 amino acids. V lost 5 bases and J 4 bases, leaving 11 bases between the germline ends. Germline V gene data show CDR1 as SGHVS and CDR2 as FNYEAQ. CDR3 in DNA: TGTGCCAGCAGCCGTAGACAGTCCACCGGGGAGCTGTTTTTT. It encodes CASSRRQSTGELFF.

Only one count was recorded for this clone. This chain uses TRBV29-1 with TRBJ2-7; TRBD2 might be the D (6 bases). Germline-derived CDR1 and CDR2 are SQVTM and ANQGSEA. The CDR3 covers 14 residues. Trimming cost V 7 bases and J 1 base, with 17 bases left between them. The CDR3 reads CSGPRGFGSYEQYF. The CDR3 DNA is TGCAGCGGGCCCCGGGGGTTTGGGTCCTACGAGCAGTACTTC.

This clone was picked up one time. This chain joins TRBV6-1 and TRBJ2-1, with 11 bases that match TRBD2. This CDR3 contains 15 residues. V lost 6 bases and J lost 12; bases outside the gene matches: 13. CDR1 MNHNS and CDR2 SASEGT come from the germline V gene. CDR3 in amino acids: CASRPLTSGILTQFF. The CDR3 DNA is TGTGCCAGCAGGCCCCTGACTAGCGGGATCCTTACGCAGTTCTTC.

The chain is built from TRBV6-5 and TRBJ2-7; 9 nucleotides align to TRBD1. V shed 4 bases and J 0 bases; nucleotides not matched to a gene: 4. Germline values: CDR1 MNHEY, CDR2 SVGAGI. CDR3 length: 15 amino acids. The CDR3 region has the DNA TGTGCCAGCAGTTCGGGACAGGGCCCCTCCTACGAGCAGTACTTC. It is translated as CASSSGQGPSYEQYF.

The rearrangement uses TRBV4-1 and TRBJ1-4, with D possibly TRBD1 on 5 matching bases. Trimming shortened V by 4 bases and J by 7 bases, and 16 bases separated the two germline ends. The CDR3 covers 15 residues. Germline V gene data show CDR1 as MGHRA and CDR2 as YSYEKL. CDR3 residues: CASSRAPGRGEKLFF. The DNA of the CDR3 is TGCGCCAGCAGCCGGGCCCCAGGGCGAGGTGAAAAACTGTTTTTT.

V gene TRBV7-2 combines with J gene TRBJ2-3; D unclear. The CDR3 is 14 amino acids. Germline CDR1 SGHTA, CDR2 FQGNSA. The V and J ends lost 3 bases and 1 base respectively, with 8 bases between them. In nucleotides, the CDR3 is TGTGCCAGCAGCTTTTTGGGCGGCACAGATACGCAGTATTTT. This sequence encodes CASSFLGGTDTQYF.

CDR3 in amino acids: CASSAGQGVGGYTF. Written as DNA, the CDR3 is TGTGCCAGCAGCGCGGGACAGGGGGTTGGTGGCTACACCTTC. This chain links TRBV9 with TRBJ1-2, with 11 bases aligning to TRBD1. The CDR3 is made up of 14 amino acids. Germline assignment: CDR1 SGDLS and CDR2 YYNGEE. J was trimmed by 7 bases and V by 3 bases; bases with no gene match: 5.

This clone was detected only a few times. The chain recombines TRBV11-2 with TRBJ1-4, with D hard to call. Germline assignment: CDR1 SGHAT and CDR2 FQNNGV. Trimming cost V 5 bases and J 7 bases, with 14 bases left between them. The CDR3 totals 14 residues. The chain's CDR3 is CASSPAGVVEKLFF. DNA of the CDR3: TGTGCCAGCAGCCCTGCGGGCGTAGTTGAAAAACTGTTTTTT.

V usage is TRBV29-1 and J usage is TRBJ2-2; 11 positions agree with TRBD2. The CDR3 has 15 residues. Germline CDR1 is SQVTM and CDR2 is ANQGSEA. The V segment lost 5 bases and the J segment 1 base; nucleotides outside the gene matches: 3. The CDR3 loop reads CSVILAGGNTGELFF. The CDR3 nucleotides read TGCAGCGTTATTCTAGCGGGAGGGAACACCGGGGAGCTGTTTTTT.

A few counts support this clone. V is TRBV13 and J is TRBJ2-3, with 9 bases identical to TRBD2. Germline CDR1 reads PRHDT; CDR2 reads FYEKMQ (reference sequence). CDR3 length: 17 amino acids. After removal of 4 bases from V and 2 bases from J, the junction contained 10 bases not matched to a gene. The CDR3 nucleotides are TGTGCCAGCAGCTGCGGGGATAGCGGGAGTAACACAGATACGCAGTATTTT. Protein product: CASSCGDSGSNTDTQYF.

The chain recombines TRBV5-1 with TRBJ2-7; D perhaps matches TRBD1 (5 bases). Trimming stripped 0 bases from V and 11 bases from J, with 18 bases between. Per the germline V gene, CDR1 is SGHRS and CDR2 is YFSETQ. The CDR3 extends over 14 amino acids. The CDR3, as DNA: TGCGCCAGCAGCTTGGAGAGAGGTGCGTTAGGGGAGTACTTC. This codes for CASSLERGALGEYF. The complete variable domain, with remaining parts taken from reference TRBV5-1 and TRBJ2-7, reads KAGVTQTPRYLIKTRGQQVTLSCSPISGHRSVSWYQQTPGQGLQFLFEYFSETQRNKGNFPGRFSGRQFSNSRSEMNVSTLELGDSALYLCASSLERGALGEYFGPGTRLTVT.

The chain joins TRBV30 to TRBJ2-7, with D perhaps TRBD2 (5 bases). Trimming removed 4 bases at V and 0 bases at J, with 10 bases between. Germline V gives CDR1 GTSNPN, CDR2 SVGIG (reference sequence). The CDR3 has 13 residues. The CDR3 sequence: CAWTIGGSYEQYF. Written as DNA, the CDR3 is TGTGCCTGGACAATTGGAGGCTCCTACGAGCAGTACTTC.

The rearrangement links TRBV19 to TRBJ2-3; perhaps TRBD2 as D (5 bases). The germline V and J ends were trimmed by 1 base and 6 bases, with 20 bases remaining between them. CDR1 is LNHDA, CDR2 SQIVND, per germline (reference sequence). The CDR3 loop spans 17 amino acids. The DNA of the CDR3 is TGTGCCAGTAGTATAGTGGCTAGCTTTAGTCGCTCCGATACGCAGTATTTT. This translates into CASSIVASFSRSDTQYF.

This chain links TRBV5-1 with TRBJ2-2, with 11 bases matching TRBD2. V lost 2 bases to trimming and J lost 3 bases; unmatched junction nucleotides: 6. The CDR3 sequence is 17 residues long. Germline V gives CDR1 SGHRS, CDR2 YFSETQ. The CDR3 nucleotides are TGCGCCAGCAGCTTCGGAGGGACTAGCGGACACACCGGGGAGCTGTTTTTT. This gives the protein CASSFGGTSGHTGELFF.

Concerning this clone itself: At one boundary the junction diverges from the germline segment, which might be a read error. The chain couples TRBV10-3 to TRBJ1-2, with TRBD1 matching over 7 bases. This CDR3 has 15 amino acids. The germline gives CDR1 ENHRY, CDR2 SYGVKD. Written as DNA, the CDR3 is TGTGCCATCAGTGAGTCGACAGGGCCATCCTATGGCTACATCTTC. This translates into CAISESTGPSYGYIF.

The V call is TRBV29-1, the J call TRBJ1-3; D is possibly TRBD1 (5 bases). The germline CDR1 and CDR2 sequences are SQVTM and ANQGSEA. V was cut by 6 bases and J by 4 bases, with 13 bases left in between. This CDR3 region has 13 residues. The CDR3 loop is CSVQVSGGNTIYF. The CDR3 DNA sequence: TGCAGCGTACAGGTGTCAGGCGGAAACACCATATATTTT.

The rearrangement uses TRBV27 and TRBJ1-5; a possible D gene is TRBD1 (6 bases). Trimming took 6 bases from V and 1 from J, leaving 13 bases between them. Germline V gene lookup returns CDR1 MNHEY and CDR2 SMNVEV (reference sequence). The CDR3 loop spans 15 amino acids. The CDR3 reads CASSRLGQSNQPQHF. The CDR3 coding sequence is TGTGCCAGCAGCCGCCTCGGACAGAGCAATCAGCCCCAGCATTTT.

V and J are TRBV7-2 and TRBJ1-5; D is uncertain. Trimming left V 6 bases short and J 3 bases short, with 12 bases between. The CDR3 has 14 amino acids. From germline, CDR1 is SGHTA and CDR2 FQGNSA. The CDR3 spells CASSPRTVNQPQHF. The CDR3 DNA reads TGTGCCAGCAGTCCGAGGACTGTCAATCAGCCCCAGCATTTT.

The chain's CDR3 is CASSPTVRGPGELFF. For the CDR3, the DNA is TGTGCCAGCAGCCCGACGGTGCGGGGCCCCGGGGAGCTGTTTTTT. This chain connects TRBV7-2 to TRBJ2-2, with D possibly being TRBD2 (6 bases). Germline V CDR1 and CDR2: SGHTA, FQGNSA. The CDR3 runs to 15 residues. Trimming took off 5 bases at V and 6 bases at J, with 16 bases between the two ends.